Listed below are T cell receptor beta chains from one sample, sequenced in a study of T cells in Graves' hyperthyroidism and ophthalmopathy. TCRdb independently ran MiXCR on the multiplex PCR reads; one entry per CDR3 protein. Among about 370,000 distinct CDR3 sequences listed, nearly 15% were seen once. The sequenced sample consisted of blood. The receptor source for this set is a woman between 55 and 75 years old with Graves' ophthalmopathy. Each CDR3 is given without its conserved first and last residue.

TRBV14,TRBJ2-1,ASSQAGLDEQF
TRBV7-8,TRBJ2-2,ASSLALTSGSPGELF
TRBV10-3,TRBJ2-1,AIWARSYNEQF
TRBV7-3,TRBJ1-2,ASSLMAGAQSGYT
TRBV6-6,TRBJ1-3,ASSYSQGGSGNTIY
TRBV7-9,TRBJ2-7,ASSPLRAGTYEQY
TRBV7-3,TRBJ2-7,ASSFTSGRSYEQY
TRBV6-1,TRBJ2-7,ASTPGRRSSYEQY
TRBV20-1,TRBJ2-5,SARGDRQGTQY
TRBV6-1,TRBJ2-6,ATRDAGANVLT
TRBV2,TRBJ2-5,ASTREYQETQY
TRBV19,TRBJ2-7,ASSIVGTANYEQY
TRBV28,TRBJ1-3,ATLSGNTIY
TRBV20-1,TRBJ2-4,SARDEGRNNIQY
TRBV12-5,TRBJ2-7,ASGLVVGTSGPLEQY
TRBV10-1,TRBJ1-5,ASSEGGASQPQH
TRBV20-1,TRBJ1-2,SARDFRGRDYGYT
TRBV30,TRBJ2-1,AWTRTSGSNEQF
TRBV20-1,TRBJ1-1,SARGQRGASTEAF
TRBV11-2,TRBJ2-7,ASSLFLGSDEQY
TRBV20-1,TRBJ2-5,SANRQETQY
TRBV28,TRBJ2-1,ASSSTTSVSSYNEQF
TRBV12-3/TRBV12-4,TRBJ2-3,ASRSSGRVTDTQY
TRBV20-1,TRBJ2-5,SALPEETQY
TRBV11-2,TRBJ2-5,ASSLWTKETQY
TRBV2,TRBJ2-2,ASSSYPGAGEGVDTGELF
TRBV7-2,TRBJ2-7,ASSLGGAGSAYEQY
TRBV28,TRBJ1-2,ASSLGQGDYGYT
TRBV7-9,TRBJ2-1,ASSLTSGSDEQF
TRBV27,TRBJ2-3,ASSLSGQSTDTQY
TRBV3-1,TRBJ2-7,ASSPRAGYEQY